Below are 19 T cell receptor beta chains sequenced from a single sample in a study of Tregs in tolerant kidney transplant recipients. Measured with immunoSEQ multiplex PCR; TCRdb has only the in-frame clones, and not every one. The sample yields tens of thousands of clones, of which the top ten take up roughly 0.8%. The starting material was CD4+ T cells from blood, obtained before the transplant. These receptors came from a human donor who received a combined kidney and bone marrow transplant.

As regards this clone: The read comes to an end 3 residues before the CDR3 does, leaving the germline J gene to fill in the end. The genes are TRBV20-1 and TRBJ2-5; TRBD1 is a possible D gene (7 bases). The V and J ends lost 7 bases and 1 base respectively, with 19 bases between them. Looked up from germline, CDR1 is DFQATT and CDR2 is SNEGSKA (reference sequence). The CDR3 is made up of 15 amino acids. The covered CDR3 bases are TGCAGTGGAGGAGGAGGGGGCAGTATCCAAGAGACC. This codes for CSGGGGGSIQET. The full CDR3 sequence reads CSGGGGGSIQETQYF.

Comment on this clone: The read stops 3 residues short of the end of the CDR3; the missing end is completed from the germline J gene. V usage is TRBV7-9 and J usage is TRBJ2-7; 10 bases match TRBD1. CDR3 length: 14 amino acids. In germline, CDR1 is SEHNR, CDR2 FQNEAQ (reference sequence). The ends lost 5 bases at V and 4 bases at J; junction bases unmatched: 5. The sequenced CDR3 bases are TGTGCCAGCAGCCCCGGGGACAGGGGTTACGAG. This translates into CASSPGDRGYE. The whole CDR3 protein is CASSPGDRGYEQYF.

Regarding this clone: The read terminates 3 residues ahead of where the CDR3 ends, so the germline J gene completes it. The chain carries TRBV7-9 and TRBJ1-1; TRBD1 is a possible D gene (6 bases). The CDR3 consists of 15 residues. The germline gives CDR1 SEHNR, CDR2 FQNEAQ (reference sequence). V was clipped by 7 bases and J by 0 bases, with 15 bases between them. CDR3 loop: CASIAQGNLNTEAFF. The sequenced CDR3 bases are TGTGCCAGCATCGCCCAGGGGAATCTGAACACTGAA.

As for this clone: The CDR3 end falls 3 residues outside the read, so it is completed with the germline J gene. This chain joins TRBV5-1 and TRBJ2-2; D not certain. V lost 1 base and J lost 0, with 7 bases in between. Looked up from germline, CDR1 is SGHRS and CDR2 is YFSETQ. The CDR3 totals 15 residues. The CDR3: CASSLSTSNTGELFF. Partial CDR3 DNA: TGCGCCAGCAGCTTGTCTACCTCGAACACCGGGGAG.

In the case of this clone: Read data end 3 residues before the CDR3 end; the end is taken from the germline J gene. The chain carries TRBV7-8 and TRBJ1-1; weak D call: TRBD1 (5 bases). CDR3 size: 18 residues. Germline-derived CDR1 and CDR2 are SGHVS and FQNEAQ. Trimming left V 0 bases short and J 1 base short, with 18 bases between. This CDR3 reads CASSLARTRIAANTEAFF. CDR3 DNA, as far as it was read: TGTGCCAGCAGCTTAGCGCGGACAAGAATTGCAGCGAACACTGAA.

The CDR3 region is CASSITGGSEKLFF. CDR3 DNA, as far as it was read: TGTGCCAGTAGTATAACAGGGGGCAGTGAAAAA. The chain has TRBV19 and TRBJ1-4; 9 positions match TRBD1. The read terminates 3 residues ahead of where the CDR3 ends, so the germline J gene completes it. V lost 2 bases, J lost 7 bases, and 2 bases stayed unmatched. The CDR3 covers 14 residues. Germline-derived CDR1 and CDR2 are LNHDA and SQIVND (reference sequence).

In regard to this clone: The sequence runs out 3 residues before the end of the CDR3; the remainder is reconstructed from the germline J gene. The chain has TRBV7-6 and TRBJ2-3; no firm D call. V gave up 8 bases and J gave up 0 bases, with 9 bases separating them. Germline CDR1 reads SGHVS; CDR2 reads FNYEAQ. The CDR3 totals 13 residues. The sequenced CDR3 bases are TGTGCCAGCGGTGCAGTTAGCACAGATACG. This sequence encodes CASGAVSTDT. The CDR3, in full, reads CASGAVSTDTQYF.

Note on this clone: The read terminates 3 residues ahead of where the CDR3 ends, so the germline J gene completes it. The chain joins TRBV2 to TRBJ1-2; TRBD1 might be the D (5 bases). Germline CDR1 SNHLY, CDR2 FYNNEI. V shed 5 bases and J shed 5 bases, with 18 bases lying between them. The CDR3 extends over 15 amino acids. The DNA read from the CDR3 is TGTGCCAGCAGTCAGGCGCGACAGAGACTGTATGGC. Protein: CASSQARQRLYG. The whole CDR3 protein is CASSQARQRLYGYTF.

The sequenced CDR3 bases are TGCAGTGCTAGGAGAACAGGGTCTAGCACAGATACG. Its protein product is CSARRTGSSTDT. The whole CDR3 protein is CSARRTGSSTDTQYF. The chain joins TRBV20-1 to TRBJ2-3, with D maybe TRBD1 (6 bases). Read sequence stops 3 residues before the CDR3 end, and the germline J gene provides the missing end. The CDR3 is made up of 15 amino acids. CDR1 DFQATT and CDR2 SNEGSKA come from the germline V gene (reference sequence). Trimming took off 3 bases at V and 0 bases at J, with 13 bases between the two ends.

Concerning this clone itself: From the germline J gene comes the end of the CDR3, since the read stops 3 residues before it. The J gene is TRBJ1-2, the V gene TRBV30, with D perhaps TRBD1 (5 bases). The CDR3 is 15 residues long. The germline V gene encodes CDR1 GTSNPN and CDR2 SVGIG (reference sequence). V was trimmed by 5 bases and J by 7 bases, leaving 23 bases between them. The part of the CDR3 DNA that was read is TGTGCCTGGGCCCCAGGGTTTCAGGGAGGGAGTGGC. It codes for CAWAPGFQGGSG. The full CDR3 sequence reads CAWAPGFQGGSGYTF.

Concerning this clone: The junction shows a germline mismatch at one end, possibly a read error. The read is 3 residues too short to cover the CDR3 end, so that end is filled in from the germline J gene. The chain uses TRBV4-1 and TRBJ1-4, with 9 bases that match TRBD1. The CDR3 sequence is 15 residues long. CDR1 and CDR2 from the germline V gene are MGHRA and YSYEKL. The CDR3 loop is CTSSQEETGGEKLFF. The covered CDR3 bases are TGCACCAGCAGCCAAGAGGAGACAGGGGGTGAAAAA.

In the case of this clone: The CDR3 extends 3 residues past the end of the read, so its final part is completed from the germline J gene. The V call is TRBV5-1, the J call TRBJ2-2; 11 bases map to TRBD2. Germline V lookup: CDR1 SGHRS, CDR2 YFSETQ. The CDR3 has 19 amino acids. Trimming at V came to 0 bases and at J to 0 bases, leaving 7 bases not matched to a gene. CDR3 DNA, as far as it was read: TGCGCCAGCAGCTTGGTCCTAGCGGGGGGTACCACGAACACCGGGGAG. Protein product: CASSLVLAGGTTNTGE. The whole CDR3 sequence is CASSLVLAGGTTNTGELFF.

Concerning this clone itself: Coverage ceases 3 residues before the CDR3 finishes, and the germline J gene fills in the end. The V call is TRBV19, the J call TRBJ1-1; D remains ambiguous. CDR1 and CDR2 from the germline V gene are LNHDA and SQIVND (reference sequence). V dropped 8 bases and J dropped 1 base, with 11 bases sitting between them. There are 13 residues in the CDR3. CDR3 sequence: CASGFEGNTEAFF. CDR3 DNA, as far as it was read: TGTGCCAGTGGGTTCGAGGGGAACACTGAA.

As for this clone: The CDR3 goes on 3 residues after the read ends, and that part is filled in from the germline J gene. This chain connects TRBV19 to TRBJ2-4; D might be TRBD2 (5 bases). The CDR3 is 15 amino acids. CDR1 LNHDA and CDR2 SQIVND come from the germline V gene (reference sequence). V lost 7 bases and J lost 8, with 21 bases in between. CDR3 bases read: TGTGCCAGTAACCCCTCGGCGGGCGCCGGATACATT. Translated: CASNPSAGAGYI. From start to end, the CDR3 is CASNPSAGAGYIQYF.

CDR3 bases read: TGTGCCAGTAGTATGACAGGGGGCAAGGAGACC. Translation: CASSMTGGKET. In full, the CDR3 is CASSMTGGKETQYF. The V and J genes are TRBV19 and TRBJ2-5; 10 bases agree with TRBD1. From the germline J gene comes the end of the CDR3, since the read stops 3 residues before it. The CDR3 is made up of 14 amino acids. J gave up 5 bases and V 3 bases, and 3 bases lay outside the gene matches. Germline V CDR1 and CDR2: LNHDA, SQIVND (reference sequence).

Of note for this clone: Sequencing ends 3 residues short of the CDR3 end; the germline J gene provides the rest. This rearrangement joins TRBV7-9 to TRBJ2-7; no clear D gene. The CDR3 runs to 12 residues. Germline V gives CDR1 SEHNR, CDR2 FQNEAQ (reference sequence). Trimming shortened V by 1 base and J by 2 bases, and 3 bases separated the two germline ends. The CDR3 DNA, read in part, is TGTGCCAGCAGCTTAGTCGCCTACGAG. This gives the protein CASSLVAYE. The whole CDR3 protein reads CASSLVAYEQYF.

A remark on this clone: The read ends 3 residues before the CDR3 terminus; that terminus is restored from the germline J gene. The chain recombines TRBV7-2 with TRBJ1-1; no clear D. Trimming took off 5 bases at V and 1 base at J, with 8 bases between the two ends. The CDR3 runs 13 residues. Germline CDR1 is SGHTA and CDR2 is FQGNSA. CDR3 sequence reads: CASSTYKNTEAFF. The CDR3 DNA, read in part, is TGTGCCAGCAGCACATACAAGAACACTGAA.

Worth noting for this clone: The CDR3 end lies 3 residues beyond the end of the read and is filled in from the germline J gene. The chain couples TRBV5-1 to TRBJ1-6; no reliable D call. CDR1 and CDR2 (germline): SGHRS, YFSETQ. The CDR3 sequence is 15 residues long. Trimming took 0 bases from V and 3 from J, leaving 7 bases between them. The CDR3 here is CASSLEAGYNSPLHF. The sequenced CDR3 bases are TGCGCCAGCAGCTTGGAGGCTGGCTATAATTCACCC.

Notes on this clone: The read terminates 3 residues before the CDR3 end, so the remaining end is supplied by the germline J gene. The rearrangement joins TRBV7-9 to TRBJ1-2; D uncertain. The CDR3 sequence is 13 residues long. Trimming pared 0 bases from V and 4 bases from J, leaving 6 bases between. Germline V lookup: CDR1 SEHNR, CDR2 FQNEAQ (reference sequence). CDR3 bases read: TGTGCCAGCAGCTTAGCACTGAGCTATGGC. Translation gives CASSLALSYG. In full, the CDR3 reads CASSLALSYGYTF.